These 4 T cell receptor beta chains came from one sample sequenced in a study of T cells in Graves' hyperthyroidism and ophthalmopathy. The CDR3 regions of TCR beta were amplified from RNA transcripts. TCR CDR3 underwent first-round RT-PCR with the HTBI primer set. Each CDR3 protein gets one entry after TCRdb re-called the multiplex PCR reads with MiXCR. The sample includes roughly 420,000 distinct CDR3 sequences, around 16% of them seen just once. Specimen: blood. The source is a woman aged 18-29 years with Graves' hyperthyroidism.

The gene calls are TRBV5-6 and TRBJ1-6; 8 bases match TRBD1. The germline CDR1 and CDR2 sequences are SGHDT and YYEEEE. The CDR3 loop spans 14 amino acids. V gave up 6 bases and J gave up 9 bases; unmatched junction bases: 8. The CDR3 DNA is TGTGCCAGCACCCTGACAGGGGACGTTTCACCCCTCCACTTT. Translated, it gives CASTLTGDVSPLHF.

This clonotype was detected ten times or more. The genes are TRBV18 and TRBJ1-1; possible D gene TRBD1, 5 bases. V was shortened by 0 bases and J by 1 base, with 9 bases between the two germline ends. The CDR3 runs 15 residues. CDR1 and CDR2 from the germline V gene are KGHSH and LQKENI. The CDR3 sequence is CASSPPEGSNTEAFF. CDR3 DNA sequence: TGTGCCAGCTCACCACCCGAGGGGTCGAACACTGAAGCTTTCTTT.

This clonotype was detected ten times or more. J is TRBJ2-7 and V is TRBV28, with TRBD2 identical over 7 bases. The CDR3 extends over 11 amino acids. Germline CDR1 is MDHEN and CDR2 is SYDVKM. V lost 8 bases and J lost 3; bases outside the gene matches: 1. The DNA for the CDR3 is TGTGCCAGCGGGGGGGGCTACGAGCAGTACTTC. Protein: CASGGGYEQYF.

With regard to this clonotype: A read error may be the cause here, since a much bigger clone is one base away. This CDR3 is missing its conserved last phenylalanine or tryptophan, likely due to a read error. The chain recombines TRBV7-9 with TRBJ1-2; 7 positions agree with TRBD1. Germline-derived CDR1 and CDR2 are SEHNR and FQNEAQ (reference sequence). V was pared by 1 base and J by 3 bases, with 2 bases of the junction left unmatched. The CDR3 runs to 14 residues. The chain's CDR3 is CASSLGTGDYGYTL. The CDR3 DNA reads as TGTGCCAGCAGCTTAGGGACAGGAGACTATGGCTACACCCTC.